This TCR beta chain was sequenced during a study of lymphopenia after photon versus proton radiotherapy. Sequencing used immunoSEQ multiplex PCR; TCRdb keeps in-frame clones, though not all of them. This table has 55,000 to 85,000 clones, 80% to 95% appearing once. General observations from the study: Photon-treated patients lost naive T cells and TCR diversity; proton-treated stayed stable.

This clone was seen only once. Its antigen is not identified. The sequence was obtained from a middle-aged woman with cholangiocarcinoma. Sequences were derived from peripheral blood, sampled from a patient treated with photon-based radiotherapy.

The CDR3 sequence is CASSGQFYGYTF. CDR3 DNA sequence: TGTGCCAGCAGTGGACAGTTCTATGGCTACACCTTC. The chain links TRBV28 to TRBJ1-2; weak D call: TRBD1 (6 bases). The CDR3 runs 12 residues. Germline CDR1 and CDR2: MDHEN and SYDVKM. Trimming removed 5 bases from V and 4 bases from J, with 8 bases in between.